This T cell receptor (beta chain) emerged from a study of blood T cell repertoires in COVID-19. With 2 bases removed from V and 7 bases from J, the gap between germline ends came to 5 bases. This CDR3 region has 11 residues. Germline V gene data show CDR1 as SNHLY and CDR2 as FYNNEI. TCRdb keeps only in-frame clones here, not all; method: immunoSEQ multiplex PCR. The sample consists of a few hundred thousand clones, 80% to 90% of them appearing once. The chain couples TRBV2 to TRBJ1-1, with a weak D call TRBD1 (5 bases). What was sequenced was PBMCs or T cells enriched from blood (not recorded which). This clonotype was sampled from a man aged 25-45 years who had recovered from COVID-19. The CDR3: CASSEQGEAFF. CDR3 bases: TGTGCCAGCAGTGAACAGGGTGAAGCTTTCTTT. Filled out from reference TRBV2 and TRBJ1-1, the complete variable domain reads EPEVTQTPSHQVTQMGQEVILRCVPISNHLYFYWYRQILGQKVEFLVSFYNNEISEKSEIFDDQFSVERPDGSNFTLKIRSTKLEDSAMYFCASSEQGEAFFGQGTRLTVV.